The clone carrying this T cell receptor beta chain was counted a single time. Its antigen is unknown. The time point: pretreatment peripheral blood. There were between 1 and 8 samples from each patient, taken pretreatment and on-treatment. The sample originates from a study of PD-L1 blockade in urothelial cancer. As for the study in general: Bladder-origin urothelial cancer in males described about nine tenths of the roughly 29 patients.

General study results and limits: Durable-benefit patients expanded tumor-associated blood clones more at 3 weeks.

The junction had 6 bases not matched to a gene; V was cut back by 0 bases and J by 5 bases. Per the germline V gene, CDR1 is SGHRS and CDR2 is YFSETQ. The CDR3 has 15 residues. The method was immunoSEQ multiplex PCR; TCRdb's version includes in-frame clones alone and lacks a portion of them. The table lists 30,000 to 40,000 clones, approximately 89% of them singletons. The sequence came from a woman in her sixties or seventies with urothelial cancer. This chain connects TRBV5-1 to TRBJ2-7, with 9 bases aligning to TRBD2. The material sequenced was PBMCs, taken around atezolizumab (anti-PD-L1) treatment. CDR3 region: CASSLAGGRADEQYF. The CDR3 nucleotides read TGCGCCAGCAGCTTGGCCGGCGGGAGGGCCGACGAGCAGTACTTC.